This TCR beta chain was recorded in a study of blood T cell repertoires in COVID-19. Authors' data handling: Reference gene primer amplification gave nucleated cell count estimates. Libraries were prepared by immunoSEQ multiplex PCR; TCRdb keeps only in-frame clonotypes and omits some of them. That table is the source of V, J and clone size, and D and trimming were worked out from the DNA. Of 300,000 or so clones in the sample, 89% were seen once. The CDR3 length is 15 residues. V was trimmed by 7 bases and J by 1 base, leaving 18 bases between them. In germline, CDR1 is SGHRS, CDR2 YFSETQ. The genes are TRBV5-1 and TRBJ2-7; D is possibly TRBD1 (6 bases). Sequenced material: peripheral blood. This TCR was recovered from a man aged 18 to 30 who had recovered from COVID-19. Written as DNA, the CDR3 is TGCGCCAGCCACTTCGGTGACAGGCCGTCCTACGAGCAGTACTTC. Amino acid sequence: CASHFGDRPSYEQYF.